Here is one TCR beta chain with its context. Trimming took 5 bases from V and 5 from J, leaving 18 bases between them. This CDR3 spans 15 amino acids. CDR1 LNHDA and CDR2 SQIVND come from the germline V gene (reference sequence). The data derive from a study of blood T cell repertoires in COVID-19. The data were produced by immunoSEQ multiplex PCR, yet TCRdb's version contains in-frame clones alone and is incomplete. The data show over 95,000 clones, approximately 85% seen once. The J gene is TRBJ1-2, the V gene TRBV19; D gene uncertain. The TCR sequence derives from a woman aged 60-70 years with COVID-19, enrolled during active disease. Material: peripheral blood. CDR3 sequence: CASSASGKFRYGYTF. CDR3 coding DNA: TGTGCCAGTAGTGCCTCCGGGAAATTCCGATATGGCTACACCTTC.